The rows below give T cell receptor beta chains drawn from one sample of a study of T-cell memory formation after mild COVID-19. TCRdb reprocessed the 5' RACE reads via MiXCR and lists one record per CDR3 protein. In the table there are about 340,000 distinct CDR3 sequences, under 15% of which are singletons. Input material: PBMCs or a T cell subset sorted from them (not recorded which). These receptors came from a man in his late teens or twenties who had mild COVID-19 (a few samples of this study predate the infection). Cell type and time point are not known. CDR3s include the opening cysteine and the closing phenylalanine or tryptophan. The D gene is left open where the match is weak. Rows may omit the clone size; those that give it use once, few, many or a size class.

clone_size	d_call	v_call	j_call	cdr3_aa	cdr3_nt
few	.	TRBV4-2	TRBJ2-7	CASSQVGGGGEQYF	TGTGCCAGCAGCCAAGTAGGAGGGGGCGGCGAGCAGTACTTC
.	.	TRBV7-2	TRBJ1-5	CSSSRASGERQPQHF	TGTTCCAGCAGTCGTGCGTCAGGGGAGAGGCAGCCCCAGCATTTT
few	.	TRBV11-2	TRBJ2-2	CASSPDRWNTGELFF	TGTGCCAGCAGCCCCGACAGGTGGAACACCGGGGAGCTGTTTTTT
.	.	TRBV5-1	TRBJ2-7	CASSLRRSLSSYEQYF	TGCGCCAGCAGCTTGCGCAGGTCGCTTTCCTCCTACGAGCAGTACTTC
few	.	TRBV12-3/TRBV12-4	TRBJ1-2	CASSPFGRKGYTF	TGTGCCAGCAGTCCGTTTGGTAGGAAAGGCTACACCTTC
.	.	TRBV12-5	TRBJ2-6	CASGSTPGFSGANVLTF	TGTGCTAGTGGTTCCACCCCAGGGTTTTCAGGGGCCAACGTCCTGACTTTC
.	.	TRBV27	TRBJ1-1	CASSLGFGGMNTEAFF	TGTGCCAGCAGTTTAGGTTTCGGAGGCATGAACACTGAAGCTTTCTTT
few	.	TRBV4-1	TRBJ1-2	CASRPATNYGYTF	TGCGCCAGCCGCCCAGCAACTAACTATGGCTACACCTTC
.	.	TRBV4-1	TRBJ1-6	CASSQAGSYNSPLHF	TGCGCCAGCAGCCAAGCGGGCTCCTATAATTCACCCCTCCACTTT
few	.	TRBV7-7	TRBJ2-5	CASSVNYGSETQYF	TGTGCCAGCAGCGTAAATTACGGGTCGGAGACCCAGTACTTC
.	.	TRBV6-2/TRBV6-3	TRBJ2-5	CASSGGWLSQETQYF	TGTGCCAGCAGTGGGGGGTGGCTCTCCCAAGAGACCCAGTACTTC
.	.	TRBV11-2	TRBJ1-1	CASSITANTEAFF	TGTGCCAGCAGTATAACCGCGAACACTGAAGCTTTCTTT
.	.	TRBV28	TRBJ1-1	CASRTPTGNTEAFF	TGTGCCAGCAGGACCCCGACGGGGAACACTGAAGCTTTCTTT
few	.	TRBV6-2/TRBV6-3	TRBJ2-7	CASSVLFPSYEQYF	TGTGCCAGCAGTGTACTTTTTCCCTCCTACGAGCAGTACTTC
many	.	TRBV12-3/TRBV12-4	TRBJ1-1	CASSRGPGSTEAFF	TGTGCCAGCAGTCGGGGACCGGGTAGCACTGAAGCTTTCTTT
.	TRBD2	TRBV5-1	TRBJ2-7	CARSSTSGGAWEQYF	TGCGCCAGAAGCAGCACTAGCGGGGGGGCCTGGGAGCAGTACTTC
many	.	TRBV4-1	TRBJ2-1	CASSQEPTDYNEQFF	TGCGCCAGCAGCCAAGAACCTACAGATTACAATGAGCAGTTCTTC
many	.	TRBV5-1	TRBJ2-5	CASSLEWETQYF	TGCGCCAGCAGCTTGGAGTGGGAGACCCAGTACTTC
.	.	TRBV7-2	TRBJ2-3	CASSSPAAADTQYF	TGTGCCAGCAGCTCCCCCGCGGCGGCAGATACGCAGTATTTT
few	TRBD2	TRBV3-1	TRBJ2-7	CASSQTSGVNEQYF	TGTGCCAGCAGCCAAACTAGCGGGGTAAACGAGCAGTACTTC
few	.	TRBV4-1	TRBJ2-4	CASSRSPLRAKNIQYF	TGCGCCAGCAGCCGATCGCCCCTGAGGGCCAAAAACATTCAGTACTTC
.	.	TRBV7-2	TRBJ2-5	CASSPRARGTQYF	TGTGCCAGCAGCCCCAGGGCACGGGGGACCCAGTACTTC
few	TRBD1	TRBV5-1	TRBJ2-5	CASSFGTGDQETQYF	TGCGCCAGCAGCTTCGGGACAGGGGATCAAGAGACCCAGTACTTC
few	TRBD1	TRBV4-1	TRBJ2-1	CASSPRTGALLNEQFF	TGCGCCAGCAGCCCGCGGACAGGGGCCCTGCTCAATGAGCAGTTCTTC
.	.	TRBV4-1	TRBJ1-4	CASSQAVSGTNEKLFF	TGCGCCAGCAGCCAAGCTGTGTCGGGAACTAATGAAAAACTGTTTTTT
.	.	TRBV7-6	TRBJ1-1	CASSLAQQGTEAFF	TGTGCCAGCAGCTTAGCACAGCAGGGGACTGAAGCTTTCTTT
.	.	TRBV3-1	TRBJ1-1	CASSQEGIDFSRTEAFF	TGTGCCAGCAGCCAAGAGGGGATTGACTTTAGTAGGACTGAAGCTTTCTTT
few	TRBD1	TRBV6-6	TRBJ1-5	CASSPGQGRGNQPQHF	TGTGCCAGCAGTCCGGGACAGGGTAGGGGCAATCAGCCCCAGCATTTT
.	.	TRBV5-5	TRBJ2-1	CASSLAPVGPHEQFF	TGTGCCAGCAGCTTGGCTCCAGTAGGTCCCCATGAGCAGTTCTTC
.	.	TRBV20-1	TRBJ1-6	CSARDRTELRNSPLHF	TGCAGTGCTAGAGACCGGACGGAATTGCGGAATTCACCCCTCCACTTT
.	.	TRBV6-5	TRBJ1-3	CASSSPTGSSGNTIYF	TGTGCCAGCAGTAGCCCAACAGGGAGCTCTGGAAACACCATATATTTT
few	.	TRBV6-2/TRBV6-3	TRBJ1-3	CASSSAFHSGNTIYF	TGTGCCAGCAGTTCGGCGTTTCACTCTGGAAACACCATATATTTT
few	.	TRBV5-6	TRBJ2-5	CASSLFLTETQETQYF	TGTGCCAGCAGCTTGTTTTTGACAGAAACTCAAGAGACCCAGTACTTC
.	.	TRBV4-1	TRBJ1-5	CASSQTGGGNQPQHF	TGCGCCAGCAGCCAAACTGGAGGAGGCAATCAGCCCCAGCATTTT
.	.	TRBV11-3	TRBJ2-7	CASSQAGHYEQYF	TGTGCCAGCAGCCAGGCGGGCCACTACGAGCAGTACTTC
few	.	TRBV7-9	TRBJ1-4	CASSGPEKLFF	TGTGCCAGCAGCGGCCCTGAAAAACTGTTTTTT
.	.	TRBV5-1	TRBJ2-7	CASSLAGTSGQYF	TGCGCCAGCAGCTTGGCCGGGACCAGCGGGCAGTACTTC
few	.	TRBV6-6	TRBJ1-1	CASRSLGEAFF	TGTGCCAGCAGATCCTTGGGAGAAGCTTTCTTT
.	.	TRBV28	TRBJ2-5	CASSLHGVETQYF	TGTGCCAGCAGTTTACACGGTGTAGAGACCCAGTACTTC
.	TRBD2	TRBV7-2	TRBJ2-3	CASTQSEGTSPYF	TGTGCCAGCACCCAGAGTGAGGGGACTAGCCCATATTTT
few	.	TRBV20-1	TRBJ1-5	CSARDPSGGNQPQHF	TGCAGTGCTAGAGATCCCTCTGGAGGCAATCAGCCCCAGCATTTT
.	.	TRBV5-1	TRBJ2-3	CASSLTGIATDTQYF	TGCGCCAGCAGCTTGACAGGCATAGCAACAGATACGCAGTATTTT
.	.	TRBV2	TRBJ1-2	CASSGPQGGGYTF	TGTGCCAGCAGCGGACCCCAGGGCGGTGGCTACACCTTC
few	.	TRBV10-3	TRBJ2-1	CAISENRVREQFF	TGTGCCATCAGTGAAAACAGGGTTAGGGAGCAGTTCTTC
few	.	TRBV7-9	TRBJ2-5	CASSLRDHWETQYF	TGTGCCAGCAGCTTAAGGGATCATTGGGAGACCCAGTACTTC
.	.	TRBV12-3/TRBV12-4	TRBJ2-3	CASSPTDTDTQYF	TGTGCCAGCAGTCCCACTGATACAGATACGCAGTATTTT
.	.	TRBV5-1	TRBJ2-5	CASSLTTAGGTQYF	TGCGCCAGCAGCTTGACCACGGCTGGGGGGACCCAGTACTTC
.	TRBD1	TRBV6-5	TRBJ2-7	CASSQWDSSYEQYF	TGTGCCAGCAGTCAGTGGGACAGCTCCTACGAGCAGTACTTC
.	TRBD2	TRBV3-1	TRBJ2-7	CASSQGLGRAEQYF	TGTGCCAGCAGCCAGGGACTAGGCCGTGCCGAGCAGTACTTC
many	TRBD1	TRBV2	TRBJ2-6	CASIMTGHSGANVLTF	TGTGCCAGCATCATGACAGGGCACTCTGGGGCCAACGTCCTGACTTTC
.	.	TRBV2	TRBJ2-1	CASSDGLQDEQFF	TGTGCCAGCAGCGACGGACTTCAGGATGAGCAGTTCTTC
few	TRBD1	TRBV11-2	TRBJ2-1	CASGAGQGFDEQFF	TGTGCCAGCGGGGCGGGACAGGGGTTCGATGAGCAGTTCTTC
few	.	TRBV7-9	TRBJ2-7	CASSSSLGYEQYF	TGTGCCAGCAGCTCATCGCTGGGGTACGAGCAGTACTTC
.	.	TRBV11-1	TRBJ1-5	CASSLLPQKINQPQHF	TGTGCCAGCAGCTTACTTCCACAGAAAATCAATCAGCCCCAGCATTTT
.	.	TRBV7-9	TRBJ1-2	CASSLGVGRAYGYTF	TGTGCCAGCAGCTTAGGTGTCGGACGAGCCTATGGCTACACCTTC
.	.	TRBV6-5	TRBJ2-7	CASVQAGGAYEQYF	TGTGCCAGCGTCCAAGCCGGGGGAGCCTACGAGCAGTACTTC
.	.	TRBV12-3/TRBV12-4	TRBJ2-5	CASRGSGARETQYF	TGTGCCAGCAGGGGATCTGGGGCGAGGGAGACCCAGTACTTC
few	.	TRBV2	TRBJ2-3	CASLRGGTDTQYF	TGTGCCAGCCTTCGCGGGGGCACAGATACGCAGTATTTT
few	.	TRBV12-3/TRBV12-4	TRBJ2-3	CASSDWDDTQYF	TGTGCCAGCAGTGACTGGGACGATACGCAGTATTTT